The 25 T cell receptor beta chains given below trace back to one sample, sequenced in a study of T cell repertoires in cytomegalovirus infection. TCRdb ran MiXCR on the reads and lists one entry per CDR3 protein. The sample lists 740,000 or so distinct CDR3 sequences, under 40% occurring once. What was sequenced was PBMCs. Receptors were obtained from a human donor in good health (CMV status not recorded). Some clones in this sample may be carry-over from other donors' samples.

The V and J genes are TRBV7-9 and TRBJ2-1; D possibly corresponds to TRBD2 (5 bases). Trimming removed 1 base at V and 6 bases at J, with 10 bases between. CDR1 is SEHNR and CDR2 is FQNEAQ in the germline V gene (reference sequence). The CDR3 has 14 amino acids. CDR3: CASSLDIGSNEQFF. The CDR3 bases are TGTGCCAGCAGCTTAGATATTGGGAGCAATGAGCAGTTCTTC. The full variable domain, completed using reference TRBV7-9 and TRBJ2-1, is DTGVSQNPRHKITKRGQNVTFRCDPISEHNRLYWYRQTLGQGPEFLTYFQNEAQLEKSRLLSDRFSAERPKGSFSTLEIQRTEQGDSAMYLCASSLDIGSNEQFFGPGTRLTVL.

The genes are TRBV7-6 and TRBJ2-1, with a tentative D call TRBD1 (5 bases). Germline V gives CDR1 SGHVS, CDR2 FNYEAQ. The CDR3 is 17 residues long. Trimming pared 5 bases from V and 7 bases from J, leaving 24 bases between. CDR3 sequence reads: CASSLKIGQGRQNEQFF. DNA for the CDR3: TGTGCCAGCAGCCTTAAGATCGGGCAGGGTAGGCAGAATGAGCAGTTCTTC.

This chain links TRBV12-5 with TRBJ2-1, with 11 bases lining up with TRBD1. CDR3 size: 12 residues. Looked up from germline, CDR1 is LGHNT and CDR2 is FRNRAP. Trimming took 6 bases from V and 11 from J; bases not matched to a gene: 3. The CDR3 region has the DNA TGTGCTAGTGGGCGGGACAGGGGGAAGCAGTTCTTC. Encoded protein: CASGRDRGKQFF. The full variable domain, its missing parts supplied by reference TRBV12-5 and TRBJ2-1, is DARVTQTPRHKVTEMGQEVTMRCQPILGHNTVFWYRQTMMQGLELLAYFRNRAPLDDSGMPKDRFSAEMPDATLATLKIQPSEPRDSAVYFCASGRDRGKQFFGPGTRLTVL.

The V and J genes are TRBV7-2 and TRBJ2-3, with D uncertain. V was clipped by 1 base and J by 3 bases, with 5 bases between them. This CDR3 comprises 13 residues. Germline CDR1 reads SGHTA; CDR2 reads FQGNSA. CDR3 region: CASSLGWTDTQYF. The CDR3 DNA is TGTGCCAGCAGCTTAGGGTGGACAGATACGCAGTATTTT. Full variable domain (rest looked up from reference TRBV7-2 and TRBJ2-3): GAGVSQSPSNKVTEKGKDVELRCDPISGHTALYWYRQSLGQGLEFLIYFQGNSAPDKSGLPSDRFSAERTGGSVSTLTIQRTQQEDSAVYLCASSLGWTDTQYFGPGTRLTVL.

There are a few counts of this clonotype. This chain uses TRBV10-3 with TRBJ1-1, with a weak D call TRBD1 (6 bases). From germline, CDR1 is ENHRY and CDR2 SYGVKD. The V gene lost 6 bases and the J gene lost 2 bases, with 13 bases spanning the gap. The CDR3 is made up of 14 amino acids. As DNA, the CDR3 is TGTGCCATCAGGCAGACAGGCCGCAACACTGAAGCTTTCTTT. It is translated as CAIRQTGRNTEAFF.

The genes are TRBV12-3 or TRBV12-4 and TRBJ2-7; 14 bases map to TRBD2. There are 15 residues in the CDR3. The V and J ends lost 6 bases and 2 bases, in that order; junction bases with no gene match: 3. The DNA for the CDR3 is TGTGCCAGCAGACGGGGACTAGCGGGGGCCTACGAGCAGTACTTC. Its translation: CASRRGLAGAYEQYF.

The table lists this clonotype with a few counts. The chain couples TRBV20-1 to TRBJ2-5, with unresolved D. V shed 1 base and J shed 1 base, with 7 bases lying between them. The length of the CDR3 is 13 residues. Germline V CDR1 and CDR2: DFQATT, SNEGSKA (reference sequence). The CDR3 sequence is CSARGPPQETQYF. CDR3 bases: TGCAGTGCTAGAGGGCCCCCCCAAGAGACCCAGTACTTC.

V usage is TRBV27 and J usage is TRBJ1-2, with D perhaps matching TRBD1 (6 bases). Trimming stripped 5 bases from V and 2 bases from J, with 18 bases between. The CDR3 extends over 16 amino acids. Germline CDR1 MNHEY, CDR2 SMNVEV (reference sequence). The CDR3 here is CASSSSPTGANYGYTF. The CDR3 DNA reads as TGTGCCAGCAGTAGTAGTCCGACAGGCGCCAACTATGGCTACACCTTC.

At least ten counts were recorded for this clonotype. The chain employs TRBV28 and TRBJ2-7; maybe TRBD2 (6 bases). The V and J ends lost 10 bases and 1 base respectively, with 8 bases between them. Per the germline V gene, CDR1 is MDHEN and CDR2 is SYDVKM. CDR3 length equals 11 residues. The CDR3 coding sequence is TGTGCCACCGGACTATCCTACGAGCAGTACTTC. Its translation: CATGLSYEQYF.

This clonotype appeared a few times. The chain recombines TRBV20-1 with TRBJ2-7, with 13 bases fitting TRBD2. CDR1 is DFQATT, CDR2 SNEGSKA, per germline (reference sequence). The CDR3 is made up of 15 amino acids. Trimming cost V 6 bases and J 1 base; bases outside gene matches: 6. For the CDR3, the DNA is TGCAGTGCGAAAGGACTAGCGGGAGTGTCCTACGAGCAGTACTTC. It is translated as CSAKGLAGVSYEQYF.

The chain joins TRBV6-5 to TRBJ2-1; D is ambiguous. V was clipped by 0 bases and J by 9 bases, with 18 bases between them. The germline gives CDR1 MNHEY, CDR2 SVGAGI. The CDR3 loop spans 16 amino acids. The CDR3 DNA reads TGTGCCAGCAGTTACTCGCAGATGTCATATTTCGGTGAGCAGTTCTTC. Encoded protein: CASSYSQMSYFGEQFF.

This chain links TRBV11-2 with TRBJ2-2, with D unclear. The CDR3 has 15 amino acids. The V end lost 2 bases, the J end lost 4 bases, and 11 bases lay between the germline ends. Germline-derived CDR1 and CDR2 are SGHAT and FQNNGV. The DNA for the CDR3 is TGTGCCAGCAGCTTATCTGAGGAGTTCACCGGGGAGCTGTTTTTT. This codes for CASSLSEEFTGELFF.

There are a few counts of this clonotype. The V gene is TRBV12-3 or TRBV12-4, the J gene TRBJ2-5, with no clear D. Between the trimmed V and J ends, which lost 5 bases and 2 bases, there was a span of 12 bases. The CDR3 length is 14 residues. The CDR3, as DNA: TGTGCCAGCAGTCGCCTCGCGGCTCAAGAGACCCAGTACTTC. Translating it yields CASSRLAAQETQYF.

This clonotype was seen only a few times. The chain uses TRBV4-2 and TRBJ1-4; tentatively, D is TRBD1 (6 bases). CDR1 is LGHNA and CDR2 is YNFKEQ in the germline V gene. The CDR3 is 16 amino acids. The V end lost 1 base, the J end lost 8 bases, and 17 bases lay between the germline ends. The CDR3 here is CASSQGAGQGREKLFF. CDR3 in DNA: TGTGCCAGCAGCCAAGGGGCGGGTCAGGGGAGGGAAAAACTGTTTTTT.

CDR3 DNA: TGCAGTGCTAGAGTCGCCCCAGATACGCAGTATTTT. Protein: CSARVAPDTQYF. V is TRBV20-1 and J is TRBJ2-3; D unresolved. Trimming took 1 base from V and 4 from J, leaving 6 bases between them. The CDR3 contains 12 residues. CDR1 and CDR2 from the germline V gene are DFQATT and SNEGSKA (reference sequence).

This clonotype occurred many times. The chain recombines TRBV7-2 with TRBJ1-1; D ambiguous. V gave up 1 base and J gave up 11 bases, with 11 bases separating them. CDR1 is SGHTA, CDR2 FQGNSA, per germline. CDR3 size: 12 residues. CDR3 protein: CASSLVVGNAFF. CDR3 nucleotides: TGTGCCAGCAGCTTAGTGGTAGGGAACGCTTTCTTT. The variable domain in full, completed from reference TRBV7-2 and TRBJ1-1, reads GAGVSQSPSNKVTEKGKDVELRCDPISGHTALYWYRQSLGQGLEFLIYFQGNSAPDKSGLPSDRFSAERTGGSVSTLTIQRTQQEDSAVYLCASSLVVGNAFFGQGTRLTVV.

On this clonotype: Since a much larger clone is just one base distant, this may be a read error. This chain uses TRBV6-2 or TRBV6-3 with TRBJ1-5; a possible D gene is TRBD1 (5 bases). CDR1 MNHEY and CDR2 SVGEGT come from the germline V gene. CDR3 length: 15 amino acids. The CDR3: CASKAWTPSNQPHHF. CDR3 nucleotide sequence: TGTGCCAGCAAGGCTTGGACACCCAGCAATCAGCCCCATCATTTT.

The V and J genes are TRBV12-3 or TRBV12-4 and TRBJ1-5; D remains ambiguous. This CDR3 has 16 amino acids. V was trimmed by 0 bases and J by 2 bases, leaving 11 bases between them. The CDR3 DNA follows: TGTGCCAGCAGTTTAGCGGTAGTGGCAGGCAATCAGCCCCAGCATTTT. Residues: CASSLAVVAGNQPQHF.

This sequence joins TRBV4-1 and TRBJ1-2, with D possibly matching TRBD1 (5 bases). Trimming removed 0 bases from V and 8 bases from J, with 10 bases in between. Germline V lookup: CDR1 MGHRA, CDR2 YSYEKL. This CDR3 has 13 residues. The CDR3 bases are TGCGCCAGCAGCCAAGAAACAGGCAAAGGCTACACCTTC. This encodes CASSQETGKGYTF.

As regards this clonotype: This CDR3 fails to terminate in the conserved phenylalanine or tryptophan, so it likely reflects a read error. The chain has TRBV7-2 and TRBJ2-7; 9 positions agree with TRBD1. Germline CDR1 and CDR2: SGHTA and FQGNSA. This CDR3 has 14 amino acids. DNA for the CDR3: TGTGCCAGCAGCTTCGGGACAGGGCCCTACGGGCAGTACTTA. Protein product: CASSFGTGPYGQYL.

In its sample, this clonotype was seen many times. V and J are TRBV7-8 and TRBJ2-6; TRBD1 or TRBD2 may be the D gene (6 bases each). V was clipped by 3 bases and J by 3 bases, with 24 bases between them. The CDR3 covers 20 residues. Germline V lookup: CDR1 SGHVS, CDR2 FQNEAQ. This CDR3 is CASSFPGARAVPIGANVLTF. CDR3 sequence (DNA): TGTGCCAGCAGCTTTCCGGGGGCAAGGGCAGTGCCGATTGGGGCCAACGTCCTGACTTTC. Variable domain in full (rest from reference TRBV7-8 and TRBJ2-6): GAGVSQSPRYKVAKRGQDVALRCDPISGHVSLFWYQQALGQGPEFLTYFQNEAQLDKSGLPSDRFFAERPEGSVSTLKIQRTQQEDSAVYLCASSFPGARAVPIGANVLTFGAGSRLTVL.

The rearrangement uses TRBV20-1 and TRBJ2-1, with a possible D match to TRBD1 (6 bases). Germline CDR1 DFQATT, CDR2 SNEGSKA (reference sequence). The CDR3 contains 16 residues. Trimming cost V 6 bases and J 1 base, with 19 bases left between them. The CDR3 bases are TGCAGTGCCAGCGGTCCAACAGGGAGATCCTACAATGAGCAGTTCTTC. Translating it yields CSASGPTGRSYNEQFF.

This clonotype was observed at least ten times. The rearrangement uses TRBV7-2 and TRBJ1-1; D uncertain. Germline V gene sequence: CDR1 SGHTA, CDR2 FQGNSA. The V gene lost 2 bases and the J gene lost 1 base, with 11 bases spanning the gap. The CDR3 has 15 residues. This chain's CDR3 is CASSLIGPKNTEAFF. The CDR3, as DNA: TGTGCCAGCAGCTTAATAGGACCGAAGAACACTGAAGCTTTCTTT.

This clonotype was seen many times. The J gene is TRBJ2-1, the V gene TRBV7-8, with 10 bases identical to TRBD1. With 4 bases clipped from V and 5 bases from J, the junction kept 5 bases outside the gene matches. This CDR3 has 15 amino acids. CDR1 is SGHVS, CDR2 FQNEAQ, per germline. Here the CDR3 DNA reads TGTGCCAGCAGCTACTACGGGACAGGGGACAATGAGCAGTTCTTC. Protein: CASSYYGTGDNEQFF.

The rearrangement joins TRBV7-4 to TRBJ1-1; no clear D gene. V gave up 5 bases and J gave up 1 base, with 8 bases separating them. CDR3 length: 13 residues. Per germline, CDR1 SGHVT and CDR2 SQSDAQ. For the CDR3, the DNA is TGTGCCAGCAGCCCGTGGACGAACACTGAAGCTTTCTTT. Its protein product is CASSPWTNTEAFF.